These T cell receptor beta chains were read from a single sample in a study of T cell responses to AZD1222 COVID-19 vaccine. Data came from immunoSEQ multiplex PCR; TCRdb stores just in-frame clones and leaves some out. The sample comprises over 100,000 clones, about nine tenths of which are singletons, and over 4% rests with the top ten. The specimen was peripheral blood, collected on day 0 of AZD1222 vaccination. The receptor set was obtained from an adult in good health. Each CDR3 is given with its conserved first and last residue. The D gene is left open where the match is weak. Expanded clones get a size class; other rows say once, few or many, or leave the size out.

>TRBJ2-1|TRBV11-2|TRBD1|13|NA
TGTGCCAGCAGCCTCCGGGACAGGGTTTGGCAGTTCTTC
CASSLRDRVWQFF
>TRBJ1-2|TRBV6-5|NA|15|NA
TGTGCCAGCAGTTACGGTGGGGAATCGGACTATGGCTACACCTTC
CASSYGGESDYGYTF
>TRBJ2-1|TRBV28|NA|19|NA
TGTGCCAGCAGGAGCGAGACAGGATCGACCCGGGCCAACCCTAATGAGCAGTTCTTC
CASRSETGSTRANPNEQFF
>TRBJ2-7|TRBV28|NA|15|NA
TGTGCCAGCAGTTTGGGGGGCGGGAGCTCCTACGAGCAGTACTTC
CASSLGGGSSYEQYF
>TRBJ2-7|TRBV20-1|NA|12|NA
TGCAGTGCTAGTGAGCTACCCTACGAGCAGTACTTC
CSASELPYEQYF
>TRBJ2-1|TRBV28|TRBD2|16|NA
TGTGCCAGCAGTTTATGGGGGGGGACTGAAAACAATGAGCAGTTCTTC
CASSLWGGTENNEQFF
>TRBJ2-3|TRBV29-1|NA|11|NA
TGCAGCGTGGGTGACAGGGATACGCAGTATTTT
CSVGDRDTQYF
>TRBJ2-5|TRBV3-1/TRBV3-2|NA|14|NA
TGTGCCAGCAGTATGGGACAAACCCAAGAGACCCAGTACTTC
CASSMGQTQETQYF
>TRBJ2-3|TRBV4-3|TRBD1|16|NA
TGCGCCAGCAGCCAAGATGTCGGACAGGGCACAGATACGCAGTATTTT
CASSQDVGQGTDTQYF
>TRBJ1-2|TRBV6-2/TRBV6-3|TRBD1|13|NA
TGTGCCAGCAGTCCAGCAGGGGGCTATGGCTACACCTTC
CASSPAGGYGYTF
>TRBJ2-7|TRBV4-3|NA|15|NA
TGCGCCAGCAGCCAAGAGGTGAGGCAGCTGGGCGAGCAGTACTTC
CASSQEVRQLGEQYF
>TRBJ1-4|TRBV7-9|NA|12|NA
TGTGCCAGCAGCTTAAATGGGGAAAAACTGTTTTTT
CASSLNGEKLFF
>TRBJ1-5|TRBV3-1/TRBV3-2|TRBD1|13|NA
TGTGCCAGCAGCCTTCAGGGGGGTCAGCCCCAGCATTTT
CASSLQGGQPQHF
>TRBJ1-4|TRBV18|NA|14|few
TGTGCCAGCTCACCAGAGGGTACTAATGAAAAACTGTTTTTT
CASSPEGTNEKLFF
>TRBJ2-1|TRBV6-5|TRBD2|15|NA
TGTGCCAGCAGTTGGCAGCGGGGGGGGAGGAATGAGCAGTTCTTC
CASSWQRGGRNEQFF
>TRBJ2-2|TRBV5-1|TRBD1|15|NA
TGCGCCAGCAGCCTGAGACAGGGGGCGCCGGGGGAGCTGTTTTTT
CASSLRQGAPGELFF
>TRBJ2-3|TRBV3-1/TRBV3-2|NA|16|NA
TGTGCCAGCAGCCAAGGGGCAGCGTCTGGCACAGATACGCAGTATTTT
CASSQGAASGTDTQYF
>TRBJ2-7|TRBV6-5|NA|11|NA
TGTGCCACGAGGGGCTCCTACGAGCAGTACTTC
CATRGSYEQYF
>TRBJ1-2|TRBV5-1|NA|15|NA
TGCGCCAGCAGCCCAGGGGATAAAAGAGGCTATGGCTACACCTTC
CASSPGDKRGYGYTF